These 6 T cell receptor beta chains originate from one sample sequenced in a study of T cell responses to AZD1222 COVID-19 vaccine. Sequencing was performed with immunoSEQ multiplex PCR; in TCRdb, only in-frame clones are kept and a portion is missing. The sample shows 150,000 to 200,000 clones, under 95% of them seen only once. This specimen consisted of peripheral blood, obtained 28 days after the second AZD1222 dose. The receptors were gathered from an adult who received the AZD1222 COVID-19 vaccine.

The chain joins TRBV9 to TRBJ2-5; 11 positions match TRBD2. Germline lookup yields CDR1 SGDLS and CDR2 YYNGEE. J gave up 1 base and V 4 bases, and 3 bases lay outside the gene matches. This CDR3 comprises 15 residues. The CDR3 nucleotides read TGTGCCAGCAGCTCGGGACTAGCGGTCCAAGAGACCCAGTACTTC. Protein product: CASSSGLAVQETQYF.

V and J are TRBV12-3 or TRBV12-4 and TRBJ2-4, with D perhaps TRBD1 (6 bases). Trimming removed 2 bases at V and 8 bases at J, with 7 bases between. The CDR3 has 12 residues. The CDR3 coding sequence is TGTGCCAGCAGTTTAAAGGGGGACATTCAGTACTTC. Encoded protein: CASSLKGDIQYF.

This clone appeared once. The chain links TRBV12-5 to TRBJ2-7; tentative D call: TRBD1 (5 bases). This CDR3 has 17 residues. Germline assignment: CDR1 LGHNT and CDR2 FRNRAP. V was shortened by 1 base and J by 0 bases, with 16 bases between the two germline ends. Here the CDR3 reads CASGLAPDSHSSYEQYF. CDR3 DNA sequence: TGTGCTAGTGGTTTGGCACCTGACAGTCACAGCTCCTACGAGCAGTACTTC. The full variable domain, completed using reference TRBV12-5 and TRBJ2-7, is DARVTQTPRHKVTEMGQEVTMRCQPILGHNTVFWYRQTMMQGLELLAYFRNRAPLDDSGMPKDRFSAEMPDATLATLKIQPSEPRDSAVYFCASGLAPDSHSSYEQYFGPGTRLTVT.

The V and J genes are TRBV11-2 and TRBJ2-7; D unresolved. V was shortened by 4 bases and J by 3 bases, with 4 bases between the two germline ends. CDR1 SGHAT and CDR2 FQNNGV come from the germline V gene. The CDR3 totals 11 residues. CDR3 residues: CASSSDYEQYF. The CDR3 DNA reads as TGTGCCAGCAGCTCGGACTACGAGCAGTACTTC.

This sequence joins TRBV18 and TRBJ2-5; D remains ambiguous. The CDR3 totals 14 residues. CDR1 and CDR2 from the germline V gene are KGHSH and LQKENI. Between the trimmed V and J ends, which lost 3 bases and 2 bases, there was a span of 10 bases. CDR3 in amino acids: CASSPTTGQETQYF. The CDR3 coding sequence is TGTGCCAGCTCACCTACGACGGGTCAAGAGACCCAGTACTTC.

The gene calls are TRBV27 and TRBJ1-1, with 9 bases identical to TRBD1. This CDR3 spans 14 amino acids. The trim removed 0 bases at V and 4 bases at J, leaving 0 bases unmatched. In germline, CDR1 is MNHEY, CDR2 SMNVEV (reference sequence). Here the CDR3 DNA reads TGTGCCAGCAGTTTATCGGGACAGGGCACTGAAGCTTTCTTT. This codes for CASSLSGQGTEAFF.